This T cell receptor beta chain was sequenced during a study of tumor and adjacent non-tumor tissue in lung cancer. The CDR3 runs 14 residues. Germline V gene data show CDR1 as MNHNS and CDR2 as SASEGT. RNA was extracted from bulk tissue without any cell sorting. This non-tumor lung sample came from over 3 cm beyond the tumor edge. As regards this clonotype: Germline is not matched at one junction end, which may reflect a read error.

The library came from three nested PCR rounds adapted from ARM-PCR protocols. Each CDR3 protein gets one entry after TCRdb re-called the multiplex PCR reads with MiXCR. Of about 80,000 distinct CDR3 sequences listed, 80% to 90% are singletons. This chain links TRBV6-1 with TRBJ1-1; the D gene is possibly TRBD1 (6 bases). The clonotype originates from a man between 60 and 70 years old with non-small cell lung cancer. Material for sequencing was distant non-tumor lung tissue. CDR3 in amino acids: CASRPGHLNTEVFF. CDR3 coding DNA: TGTGCCAGCAGACCGGGACACCTGAACACTGAAGTTTTCTTT.